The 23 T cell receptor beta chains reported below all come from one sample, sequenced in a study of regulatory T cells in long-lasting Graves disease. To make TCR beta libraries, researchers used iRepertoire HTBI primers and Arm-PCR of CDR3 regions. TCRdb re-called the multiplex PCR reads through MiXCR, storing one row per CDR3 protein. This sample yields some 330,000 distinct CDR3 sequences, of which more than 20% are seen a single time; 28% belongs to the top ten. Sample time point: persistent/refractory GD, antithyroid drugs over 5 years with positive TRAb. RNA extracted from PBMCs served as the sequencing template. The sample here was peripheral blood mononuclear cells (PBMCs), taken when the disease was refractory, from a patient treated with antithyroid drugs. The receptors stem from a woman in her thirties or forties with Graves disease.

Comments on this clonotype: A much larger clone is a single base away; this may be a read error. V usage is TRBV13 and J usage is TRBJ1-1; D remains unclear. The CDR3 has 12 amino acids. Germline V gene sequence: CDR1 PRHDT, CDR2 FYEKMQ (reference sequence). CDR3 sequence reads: CVSSGKTTEAFF. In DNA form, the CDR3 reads TGTGTCAGCAGCGGAAAGACCACTGAAGCTTTCTTT.

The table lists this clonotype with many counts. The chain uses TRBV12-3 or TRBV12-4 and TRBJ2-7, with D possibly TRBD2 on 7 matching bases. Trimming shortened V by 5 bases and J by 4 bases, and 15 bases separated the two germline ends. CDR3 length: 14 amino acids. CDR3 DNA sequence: TGTGCCAGCAGTCCCGTGGGGGGGCAATACGAGCAGTACTTC. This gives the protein CASSPVGGQYEQYF.

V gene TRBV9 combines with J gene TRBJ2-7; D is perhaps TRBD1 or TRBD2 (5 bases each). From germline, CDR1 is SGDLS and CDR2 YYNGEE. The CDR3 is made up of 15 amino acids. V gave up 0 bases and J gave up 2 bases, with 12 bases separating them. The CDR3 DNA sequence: TGTGCCAGCAGCGTAGGAGGGGCCGTGACCTACGAGCAGTACTTC. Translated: CASSVGGAVTYEQYF.

In nucleotides, the CDR3 is TGTGCCAGCAATAAACAGGGGGCTGGTGAAGCTTTCTTT. It encodes CASNKQGAGEAFF. The gene calls are TRBV27 and TRBJ1-1; 9 bases agree with TRBD1. Trimming at V came to 7 bases and at J to 7 bases, leaving 7 bases not matched to a gene. The CDR3 has 13 amino acids. Germline CDR1 is MNHEY and CDR2 is SMNVEV (reference sequence).

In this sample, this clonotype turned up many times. The CDR3 region is CASLKSDLGNGYTF. The CDR3 region has the DNA TGTGCCAGCTTAAAGTCGGACTTGGGCAACGGCTACACCTTC. The chain carries TRBV28 and TRBJ1-2, with D hard to call. This CDR3 has 14 residues. Germline V gene data show CDR1 as MDHEN and CDR2 as SYDVKM. V was clipped by 8 bases and J by 8 bases, with 21 bases between them.

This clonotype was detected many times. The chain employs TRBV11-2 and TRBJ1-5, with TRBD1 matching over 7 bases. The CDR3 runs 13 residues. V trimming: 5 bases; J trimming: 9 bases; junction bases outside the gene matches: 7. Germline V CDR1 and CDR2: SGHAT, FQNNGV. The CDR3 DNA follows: TGTGCCAGCAGCCCCGACAGGGCACGGCCCCAGCATTTT. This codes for CASSPDRARPQHF.

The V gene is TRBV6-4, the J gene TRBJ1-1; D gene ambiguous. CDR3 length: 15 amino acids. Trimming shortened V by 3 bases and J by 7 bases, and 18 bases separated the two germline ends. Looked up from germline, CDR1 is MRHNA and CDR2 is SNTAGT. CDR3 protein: CASSESKGGIVEAFF. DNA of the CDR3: TGTGCCAGCAGTGAATCTAAGGGAGGAATTGTTGAAGCTTTCTTT.

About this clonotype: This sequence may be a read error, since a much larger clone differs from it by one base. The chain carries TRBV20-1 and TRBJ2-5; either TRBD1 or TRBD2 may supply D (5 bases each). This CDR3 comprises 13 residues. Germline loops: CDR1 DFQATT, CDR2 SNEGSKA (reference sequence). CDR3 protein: CSASRDPRETQCF. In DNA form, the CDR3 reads TGCAGTGCTAGCCGGGACCCCAGAGAGACCCAGTGCTTC.

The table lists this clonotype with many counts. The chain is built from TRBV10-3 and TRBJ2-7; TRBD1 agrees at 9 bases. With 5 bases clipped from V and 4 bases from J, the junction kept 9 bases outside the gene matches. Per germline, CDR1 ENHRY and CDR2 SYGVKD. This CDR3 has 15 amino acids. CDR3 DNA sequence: TGTGCCATCAGTCAAGGACAGGGGAGCCGATACGAGCAGTACTTC. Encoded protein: CAISQGQGSRYEQYF.

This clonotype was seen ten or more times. The CDR3 sequence: CASTRQELNTEAFF. The CDR3 DNA is TGTGCCAGCACACGACAGGAGTTGAACACTGAAGCTTTCTTT. This sequence joins TRBV12-3 or TRBV12-4 and TRBJ1-1; a weak D match, TRBD1 (6 bases). This CDR3 spans 14 amino acids. Trimming left V 7 bases short and J 0 bases short, with 12 bases between.

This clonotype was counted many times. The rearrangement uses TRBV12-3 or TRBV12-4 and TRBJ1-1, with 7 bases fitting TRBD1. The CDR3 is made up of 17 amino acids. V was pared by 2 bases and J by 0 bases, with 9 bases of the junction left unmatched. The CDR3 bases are TGTGCCAGCAGTTTAAACAGGGACAGTGACTTGAACACTGAAGCTTTCTTT. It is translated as CASSLNRDSDLNTEAFF.

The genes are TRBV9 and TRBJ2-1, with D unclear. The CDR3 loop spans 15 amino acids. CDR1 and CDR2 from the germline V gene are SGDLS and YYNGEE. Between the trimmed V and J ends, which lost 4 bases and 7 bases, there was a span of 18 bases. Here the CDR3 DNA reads TGTGCCAGCAGCTCCCTCTCGGGCGCAAGGAATGAGCAGTTCTTC. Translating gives CASSSLSGARNEQFF.

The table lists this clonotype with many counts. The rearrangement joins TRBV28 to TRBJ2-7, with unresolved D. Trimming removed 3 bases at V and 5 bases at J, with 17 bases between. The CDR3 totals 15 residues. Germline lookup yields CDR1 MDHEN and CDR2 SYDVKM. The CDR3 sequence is CASSFQSTWAHEQYF. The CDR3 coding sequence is TGTGCCAGCAGTTTCCAGTCTACGTGGGCCCACGAGCAGTACTTC.

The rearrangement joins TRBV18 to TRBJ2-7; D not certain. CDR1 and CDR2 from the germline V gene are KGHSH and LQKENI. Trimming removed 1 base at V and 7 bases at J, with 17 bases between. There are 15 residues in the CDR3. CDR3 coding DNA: TGTGCCAGCTCACCACGCGCTCACACCGTGCTGGAGCAGTACTTC. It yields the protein CASSPRAHTVLEQYF.

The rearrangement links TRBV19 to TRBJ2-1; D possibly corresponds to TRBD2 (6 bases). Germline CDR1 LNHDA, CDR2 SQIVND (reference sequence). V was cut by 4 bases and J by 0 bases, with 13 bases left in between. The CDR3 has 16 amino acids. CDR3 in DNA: TGTGCCAGTAGTACTGGGACTGGGAGCTCCTACAATGAGCAGTTCTTC. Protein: CASSTGTGSSYNEQFF.

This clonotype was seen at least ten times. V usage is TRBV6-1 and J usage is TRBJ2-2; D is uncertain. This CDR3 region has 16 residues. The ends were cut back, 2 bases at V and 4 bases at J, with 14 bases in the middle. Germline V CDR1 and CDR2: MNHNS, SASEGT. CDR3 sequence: CASSEILVGGTGELFF. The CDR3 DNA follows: TGTGCCAGCAGTGAAATCCTAGTGGGTGGCACCGGGGAGCTGTTTTTT.

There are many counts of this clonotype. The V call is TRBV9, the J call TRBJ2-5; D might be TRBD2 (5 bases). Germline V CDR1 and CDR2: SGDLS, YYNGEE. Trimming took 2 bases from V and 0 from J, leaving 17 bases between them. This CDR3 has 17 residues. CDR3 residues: CASSVTSGYGYQETQYF. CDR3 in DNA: TGTGCCAGCAGCGTCACGTCGGGGTATGGCTACCAAGAGACCCAGTACTTC.

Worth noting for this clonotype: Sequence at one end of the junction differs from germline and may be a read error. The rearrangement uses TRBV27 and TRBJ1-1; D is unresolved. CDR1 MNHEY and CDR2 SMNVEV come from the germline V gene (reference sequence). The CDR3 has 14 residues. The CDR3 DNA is TGTGCCAGCAGTTCTCTCGCCAGGAACACTGAAGCTCTCTTT. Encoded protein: CASSSLARNTEALF.

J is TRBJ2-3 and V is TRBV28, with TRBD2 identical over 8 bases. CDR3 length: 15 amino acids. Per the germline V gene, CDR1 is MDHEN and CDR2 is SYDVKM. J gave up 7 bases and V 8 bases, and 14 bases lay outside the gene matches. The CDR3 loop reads CASAVSGRIKNTQYF. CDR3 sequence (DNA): TGTGCCAGCGCTGTGAGCGGGAGAATTAAGAATACGCAGTATTTT.

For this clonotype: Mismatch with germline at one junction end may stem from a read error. CDR3 loop: CASSARGTFGNTIYF. The CDR3 DNA follows: TGTGCCAGCAGCGCACGAGGGACGTTTGGAAACACCATATATTTT. The chain uses TRBV5-1 and TRBJ1-3; perhaps TRBD1 as D (5 bases). The CDR3 sequence is 15 residues long. Germline V gene sequence: CDR1 SGHRS, CDR2 YFSETQ.

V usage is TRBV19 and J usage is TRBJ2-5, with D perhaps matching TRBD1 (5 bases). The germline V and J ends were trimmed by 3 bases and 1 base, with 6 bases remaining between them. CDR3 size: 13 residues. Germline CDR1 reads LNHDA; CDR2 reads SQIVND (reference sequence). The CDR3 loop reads CASSITGQETQYF. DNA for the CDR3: TGTGCCAGTAGTATTACAGGCCAAGAGACCCAGTACTTC.

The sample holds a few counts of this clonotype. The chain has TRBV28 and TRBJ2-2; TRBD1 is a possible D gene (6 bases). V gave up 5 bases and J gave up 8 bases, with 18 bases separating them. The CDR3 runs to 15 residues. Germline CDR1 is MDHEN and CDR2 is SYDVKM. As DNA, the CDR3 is TGTGCCAGCAGTCAGTCCTACAGGGTTGAGGGGGAGCTGTTTTTT. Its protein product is CASSQSYRVEGELFF.

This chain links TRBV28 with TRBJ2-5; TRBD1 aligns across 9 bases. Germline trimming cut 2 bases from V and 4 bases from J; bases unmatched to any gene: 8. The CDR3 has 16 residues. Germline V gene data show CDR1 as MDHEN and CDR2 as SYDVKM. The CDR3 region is CASSLRTGAFGETQYF. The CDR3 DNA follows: TGTGCCAGCAGTTTAAGGACAGGGGCGTTCGGAGAGACCCAGTACTTC.